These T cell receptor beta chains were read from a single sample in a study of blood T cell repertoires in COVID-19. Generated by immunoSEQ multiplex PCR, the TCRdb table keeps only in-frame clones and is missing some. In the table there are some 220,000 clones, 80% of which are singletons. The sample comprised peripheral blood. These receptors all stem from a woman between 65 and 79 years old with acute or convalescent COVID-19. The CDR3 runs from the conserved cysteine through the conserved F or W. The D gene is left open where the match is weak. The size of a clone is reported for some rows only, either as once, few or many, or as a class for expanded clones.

CDR3nt: TGCGCCAGCAGCTTAGAGGGCGGGGATCAGCCCCAGCATTTT
CDR3aa: CASSLEGGDQPQHF
v_gene: TRBV5-1
j_gene: TRBJ1-5
d_gene: -
len: 14
abundance: -

CDR3nt: TGTGCCAGTAGTGAGTACGCGGGAGGAGGTGGGGCCAACGTCCTGACTTTC
CDR3aa: CASSEYAGGGGANVLTF
v_gene: TRBV19
j_gene: TRBJ2-6
d_gene: TRBD2
len: 17
abundance: -

CDR3nt: TGCAGCGTTTCTACAGGGTACCAAGAGACCCAGTACTTC
CDR3aa: CSVSTGYQETQYF
v_gene: TRBV29-1
j_gene: TRBJ2-5
d_gene: -
len: 13
abundance: once

CDR3nt: TGTGCCATCAGTGCAGGACAGGGTGGGGGCTACACCTTC
CDR3aa: CAISAGQGGGYTF
v_gene: TRBV10-3
j_gene: TRBJ1-2
d_gene: TRBD1
len: 13
abundance: -

CDR3nt: TGTGCCAGTAGTATCGGCGGAGTAGAGGCAGATACGCAGTATTTT
CDR3aa: CASSIGGVEADTQYF
v_gene: TRBV19
j_gene: TRBJ2-3
d_gene: -
len: 15
abundance: -

CDR3nt: TGTGCCAGCAGTTATGACACTGAGCAGTTCTTC
CDR3aa: CASSYDTEQFF
v_gene: TRBV6-2/TRBV6-3
j_gene: TRBJ2-1
d_gene: -
len: 11
abundance: few

CDR3nt: TGTGCCAGCAGCTTATCACTAGCAGCTGGAGATGAGCAGTTCTTC
CDR3aa: CASSLSLAAGDEQFF
v_gene: TRBV7-2
j_gene: TRBJ2-1
d_gene: -
len: 15
abundance: -

CDR3nt: TGTGCCACCAGCAGAGGGAGCGGGGGATACAACGAGCAGTACTTC
CDR3aa: CATSRGSGGYNEQYF
v_gene: TRBV15
j_gene: TRBJ2-7
d_gene: TRBD2
len: 15
abundance: -

CDR3nt: TGTGCCAGCAGTTTGCCGGGGGGTGGGGATGAGCAGTTCTTC
CDR3aa: CASSLPGGGDEQFF
v_gene: TRBV25-1
j_gene: TRBJ2-1
d_gene: TRBD2
len: 14
abundance: -

CDR3nt: TGTGCCAGCAGCTTGGATCGGGGGGAGCCCACAGATACGCAGTATTTT
CDR3aa: CASSLDRGEPTDTQYF
v_gene: TRBV5-8
j_gene: TRBJ2-3
d_gene: TRBD2
len: 16
abundance: once

CDR3nt: TGCGCCAGCAGCTTTACGGGACAGCTCTACGAGCAGTACTTC
CDR3aa: CASSFTGQLYEQYF
v_gene: TRBV5-1
j_gene: TRBJ2-7
d_gene: TRBD1
len: 14
abundance: -

CDR3nt: TGCAGCGTGGGACAGGATCAAGAGACCCAGTACTTC
CDR3aa: CSVGQDQETQYF
v_gene: TRBV29-1
j_gene: TRBJ2-5
d_gene: TRBD1
len: 12
abundance: -

CDR3nt: TGTGCCAGCAGCCAATTCCCCCCGGGACAGATCAGAGAGACCCAGTACTTC
CDR3aa: CASSQFPPGQIRETQYF
v_gene: TRBV14
j_gene: TRBJ2-5
d_gene: TRBD1
len: 17
abundance: -

CDR3nt: TGTGCCACCAGTGACCCGACACGGTACTATGGCTACACCTTC
CDR3aa: CATSDPTRYYGYTF
v_gene: TRBV24-1
j_gene: TRBJ1-2
d_gene: -
len: 14
abundance: -

CDR3nt: TGTGCCAGCAGCGTTGGACTTCGGAATAGCTACGAGCAGTACTTC
CDR3aa: CASSVGLRNSYEQYF
v_gene: TRBV9
j_gene: TRBJ2-7
d_gene: -
len: 15
abundance: -

CDR3nt: TGTGCCAGCAGTGACGACAGGGGAAGAAGTTCACCCCTCCACTTT
CDR3aa: CASSDDRGRSSPLHF
v_gene: TRBV25-1
j_gene: TRBJ1-6
d_gene: TRBD1
len: 15
abundance: -

CDR3nt: TGCAGTGCTTACGAGGCGGTTGAAGCTTTCTTT
CDR3aa: CSAYEAVEAFF
v_gene: TRBV20-1
j_gene: TRBJ1-1
d_gene: -
len: 11
abundance: -

CDR3nt: TGTGCCAGCTCACTGTCCGGGACAGGGAGCTACGAGCAGTACTTC
CDR3aa: CASSLSGTGSYEQYF
v_gene: TRBV18
j_gene: TRBJ2-7
d_gene: TRBD1
len: 15
abundance: -

CDR3nt: TGTGCCAGCAGCTTGGGTTGGGGCAACACTGAAGCTTTCTTT
CDR3aa: CASSLGWGNTEAFF
v_gene: TRBV5-6
j_gene: TRBJ1-1
d_gene: -
len: 14
abundance: -

CDR3nt: TGTGCCAGCAGAGAGCCGGGGGTAACAAACAATGAGCAGTTCTTC
CDR3aa: CASREPGVTNNEQFF
v_gene: TRBV2
j_gene: TRBJ2-1
d_gene: -
len: 15
abundance: few

CDR3nt: TGTGCCAGCAGCCCTGGACAGTCCACCGGGGAGCTGTTTTTT
CDR3aa: CASSPGQSTGELFF
v_gene: TRBV11-3
j_gene: TRBJ2-2
d_gene: -
len: 14
abundance: -

CDR3nt: TGTGCCAGCAGTTCGAGTAGGGGAGGCTCTAGCACAGATACGCAGTATTTT
CDR3aa: CASSSSRGGSSTDTQYF
v_gene: TRBV27
j_gene: TRBJ2-3
d_gene: -
len: 17
abundance: few

CDR3nt: TGTGCCAGCAGTTACTCCGTGGTAGATGAGCAGTTCTTC
CDR3aa: CASSYSVVDEQFF
v_gene: TRBV6-5
j_gene: TRBJ2-1
d_gene: -
len: 13
abundance: -

CDR3nt: TGTGCCAGCAATACCGGCGGATACACAGATACGCAGTATTTT
CDR3aa: CASNTGGYTDTQYF
v_gene: TRBV5-5
j_gene: TRBJ2-3
d_gene: -
len: 14
abundance: few

CDR3nt: TGTGCCGCGGGTCAAGTCGGTAATAAAAAACTGTTTTTT
CDR3aa: CAAGQVGNKKLFF
v_gene: TRBV27
j_gene: TRBJ1-4
d_gene: -
len: 13
abundance: -

CDR3nt: TGTGCCAGCAGAAGGGGTCGGGACGAGCAGTACTTC
CDR3aa: CASRRGRDEQYF
v_gene: TRBV12-3/TRBV12-4
j_gene: TRBJ2-7
d_gene: -
len: 12
abundance: -

CDR3nt: TGCGCCAGCAGCCAAGAGGTGGCAAATACGCAGTATTTT
CDR3aa: CASSQEVANTQYF
v_gene: TRBV4-1
j_gene: TRBJ2-3
d_gene: -
len: 13
abundance: few

CDR3nt: TGTGCCAGCAGTGGAGCCCTCCAGGCCCAGCATTTT
CDR3aa: CASSGALQAQHF
v_gene: TRBV2
j_gene: TRBJ1-5
d_gene: -
len: 12
abundance: -

CDR3nt: TGTGCCAGCAGCTTGTTTCCAGGGAGGCTAGGCTACACCTTC
CDR3aa: CASSLFPGRLGYTF
v_gene: TRBV5-6
j_gene: TRBJ1-2
d_gene: -
len: 14
abundance: -

CDR3nt: TGTGCCAGCTCACCTCCCTCGACAAATTTGGGAGCTTTCTTT
CDR3aa: CASSPPSTNLGAFF
v_gene: TRBV18
j_gene: TRBJ1-1
d_gene: -
len: 14
abundance: once

CDR3nt: TGTGCCAGCAGGGGACAGGGAGAGGCGGGGGCCAACGTCCTGACTTTC
CDR3aa: CASRGQGEAGANVLTF
v_gene: TRBV27
j_gene: TRBJ2-6
d_gene: TRBD1
len: 16
abundance: once

CDR3nt: TGTGCCAGCAGCGTAGCAGGGACTAGGGGCACAGATACGCAGTATTTT
CDR3aa: CASSVAGTRGTDTQYF
v_gene: TRBV9
j_gene: TRBJ2-3
d_gene: TRBD2
len: 16
abundance: -

CDR3nt: TGTGCCAGCAACGGGGGGGCCAGTAATGAGCAGTTCTTC
CDR3aa: CASNGGASNEQFF
v_gene: TRBV6-6
j_gene: TRBJ2-1
d_gene: TRBD2
len: 13
abundance: -

CDR3nt: TGTGCCACCGAAGCAGGGACATCGGGAGATACGCAGTATTTT
CDR3aa: CATEAGTSGDTQYF
v_gene: TRBV24-1
j_gene: TRBJ2-3
d_gene: -
len: 14
abundance: -

CDR3nt: TGTGCCACCAGCAGAGGGGGGGTGAACACTGAAGCTTTCTTT
CDR3aa: CATSRGGVNTEAFF
v_gene: TRBV15
j_gene: TRBJ1-1
d_gene: -
len: 14
abundance: -

CDR3nt: TGTGCCAGCAGTACTAGACAAGTCTATAATTCACCCCTCCACTTT
CDR3aa: CASSTRQVYNSPLHF
v_gene: TRBV6-5
j_gene: TRBJ1-6
d_gene: -
len: 15
abundance: -

CDR3nt: TGCAGTGCTAGTTTACAACCGGGACAGCTTAATGAAAAACTGTTTTTT
CDR3aa: CSASLQPGQLNEKLFF
v_gene: TRBV20-1
j_gene: TRBJ1-4
d_gene: TRBD1
len: 16
abundance: -

CDR3nt: TGTGCCAGCAGCCGCGGACTATCTGGCACCGGGGAGCTGTTTTTT
CDR3aa: CASSRGLSGTGELFF
v_gene: TRBV7-3
j_gene: TRBJ2-2
d_gene: -
len: 15
abundance: few

CDR3nt: TGTGCCAGCAGCTCCGGACAGGAGGGAGTTGCAGCTTTCTTT
CDR3aa: CASSSGQEGVAAFF
v_gene: TRBV6-5
j_gene: TRBJ1-1
d_gene: TRBD1
len: 14
abundance: -

CDR3nt: TGTGCCAGCAGCCGGGACAGCTATGACTACGAGCAGTACTTC
CDR3aa: CASSRDSYDYEQYF
v_gene: TRBV7-9
j_gene: TRBJ2-7
d_gene: TRBD1
len: 14
abundance: -

CDR3nt: TGTGCCAGCAGTTCGTTTAACTATGGCTACACCTTC
CDR3aa: CASSSFNYGYTF
v_gene: TRBV6-5
j_gene: TRBJ1-2
d_gene: -
len: 12
abundance: -

CDR3nt: TGTGCCAGCTCACGACGGACAGATAGCACAGATACGCAGTATTTT
CDR3aa: CASSRRTDSTDTQYF
v_gene: TRBV18
j_gene: TRBJ2-3
d_gene: -
len: 15
abundance: -